Shown below are 18 T cell receptor beta chains from a single sample sequenced in a study of T cells in localized non-small cell lung cancer. Measured with immunoSEQ multiplex PCR; TCRdb has only the in-frame clones, and not every one. Among about 3,400 clones listed, approximately 49% were seen once. Sequencing used lymph node tissue, obtained before any cancer treatment. These receptors all come from a woman aged 18-49 years with stage I lung adenocarcinoma.

The V and J genes are TRBV6-8 and TRBJ1-5, with a possible D match to TRBD1 (6 bases). CDR1 is MNHGY, CDR2 SAAAGT, per germline. The V and J ends lost 0 bases and 5 bases respectively, with 11 bases between them. This CDR3 region has 15 residues. Here the CDR3 reads CASSYSMGGDQPQHF. The DNA for the CDR3 is TGTGCCAGCAGTTACTCGATGGGGGGCGATCAGCCCCAGCATTTT.

This clone showed up just a few times. The chain employs TRBV1 and TRBJ2-1; TRBD2 is the table's D call, not checked against the DNA. TRBV1 is a listed pseudogene. This CDR3 is 15 amino acids long. DNA for the CDR3: TGCGCCAGCAGCCAAGGTAATAGCGGGAGAGGTGAGCAGTTCTTC. Protein product: CASSQGNSGRGEQFF.

This clone has more than one count but fewer than ten. The rearrangement uses TRBV6-8 and TRBJ2-2, with D maybe TRBD2 (6 bases). CDR1 is MNHGY, CDR2 SAAAGT, per germline. This CDR3 is 14 amino acids long. The V gene lost 7 bases and the J gene lost 1 base, with 10 bases spanning the gap. The chain's CDR3 is CASISGLNTGELFF. In nucleotides, the CDR3 is TGTGCCAGCATTAGCGGACTGAACACCGGGGAGCTGTTTTTT.

The V and J genes are TRBV18 and TRBJ2-7; 10 bases fit TRBD1. Trimming took 5 bases from V and 3 from J; bases not matched to a gene: 4. The CDR3 length is 14 residues. Germline V gene data show CDR1 as KGHSH and CDR2 as LQKENI. The CDR3: CASSSGQGNYEQYF. In DNA form, the CDR3 reads TGTGCCAGCTCATCGGGACAGGGGAACTACGAGCAGTACTTC.

The chain is built from TRBV29-1 and TRBJ1-2; unclear D gene. This CDR3 is 12 amino acids long. CDR1 and CDR2 from the germline V gene are SQVTM and ANQGSEA. V was trimmed by 5 bases and J by 9 bases, leaving 16 bases between them. Here the CDR3 DNA reads TGCAGCGTTTACCGGGAGTTGGGAAGCTACACCTTC. It encodes CSVYRELGSYTF.

In this sample, this clone turned up a few times. The V and J genes are TRBV9 and TRBJ2-7; no reliable D call. The CDR3 is made up of 13 amino acids. Germline V CDR1 and CDR2: SGDLS, YYNGEE. Trimming left V 4 bases short and J 6 bases short, with 14 bases between. CDR3 in DNA: TGTGCCAGCAGCTCTAAATACTGGTCCGAGCAGTACTTC. Encoded protein: CASSSKYWSEQYF.

The chain couples TRBV11-3 to TRBJ1-5; no clear D gene. This CDR3 has 14 amino acids. V was shortened by 1 base and J by 5 bases, with 9 bases between the two germline ends. Germline CDR1 SGHNT, CDR2 YENEEA. The CDR3 here is CASSLGAGYQPQHF. CDR3 nucleotide sequence: TGTGCCAGCAGCTTAGGCGCAGGCTATCAGCCCCAGCATTTT.

This sequence joins TRBV30 and TRBJ2-7; the D call may be TRBD1 or TRBD2 (5 bases each). V lost 5 bases, J lost 2 bases, and 16 bases lay in between. There are 14 residues in the CDR3. Germline lookup yields CDR1 GTSNPN and CDR2 SVGIG (reference sequence). This CDR3 reads CAWEAKGRTYEQYF. The CDR3, as DNA: TGTGCCTGGGAGGCCAAGGGACGGACCTACGAGCAGTACTTC.

The genes are TRBV6-8 and TRBJ2-2; 9 bases agree with TRBD2. Germline V gene data show CDR1 as MNHGY and CDR2 as SAAAGT. V lost 2 bases to trimming and J lost 3 bases; unmatched junction nucleotides: 10. This CDR3 is built from 18 residues. This CDR3 reads CASSYMVSGRVYTGELFF. For the CDR3, the DNA is TGTGCCAGCAGTTACATGGTTAGCGGGAGAGTCTACACCGGGGAGCTGTTTTTT.

This clone has a handful of counts. The rearrangement uses TRBV11-3 and TRBJ1-1, with D possibly TRBD1 on 6 matching bases. Trimming pared 5 bases from V and 1 base from J, leaving 20 bases between. The CDR3 extends over 17 amino acids. CDR1 and CDR2 from the germline V gene are SGHNT and YENEEA. The CDR3 nucleotides read TGTGCCAGCAGCGTGAACGAGATCCGGACAGAGAACACTGAAGCTTTCTTT. As protein: CASSVNEIRTENTEAFF.

The chain couples TRBV29-1 to TRBJ2-3; TRBD1 matches at 8 bases. The CDR3 runs to 13 residues. Unmatched junction bases numbered 10, after V lost 8 bases and J lost 6 bases. The germline V gene has CDR1 SQVTM and CDR2 ANQGSEA. The CDR3 here is CSFSDRAGDTQYF. DNA for the CDR3: TGCAGCTTCTCGGACAGGGCCGGGGATACGCAGTATTTT.

The rearrangement uses TRBV29-1 and TRBJ1-1; D might be TRBD1 (6 bases). The CDR3 length is 15 residues. Germline CDR1 is SQVTM and CDR2 is ANQGSEA. With 7 bases removed from V and 0 bases from J, the gap between germline ends came to 18 bases. Written as DNA, the CDR3 is TGCAGCGCCTGGACCGGGGGCATAATGAACACTGAAGCTTTCTTT. Amino acid sequence: CSAWTGGIMNTEAFF. Full variable domain (remainder filled in from reference TRBV29-1 and TRBJ1-1): SAVISQKPSRDICQRGTSLTIQCQVDSQVTMMFWYRQQPGQSLTLIATANQGSEATYESGFVIDKFPISRPNLTFSTLTVSNMSPEDSSIYLCSAWTGGIMNTEAFFGQGTRLTVV.

The V call is TRBV6-8, the J call TRBJ2-1; D is possibly TRBD1 or TRBD2 (5 bases each). This CDR3 comprises 13 residues. Trimming removed 7 bases at V and 7 bases at J, with 14 bases between. Germline V gives CDR1 MNHGY, CDR2 SAAAGT. The CDR3 is CASNQGASNEQFF. Here the CDR3 DNA reads TGTGCCAGCAATCAGGGAGCGTCGAATGAGCAGTTCTTC.

The rearrangement links TRBV16 to TRBJ2-7, with a weak D call TRBD2 (5 bases). V was shortened by 3 bases and J by 2 bases, with 11 bases between the two germline ends. The CDR3 totals 14 residues. Germline-derived CDR1 and CDR2 are KGHSY and FQNENV. The CDR3 here is CASSHYRTAYEQYF. CDR3 DNA sequence: TGTGCCAGCAGCCACTACCGGACTGCCTACGAGCAGTACTTC.

The J gene is TRBJ2-1, the V gene TRBV29-1, with D uncertain. The CDR3 length is 14 residues. CDR1 is SQVTM, CDR2 ANQGSEA, per germline. The V end lost 4 bases, the J end lost 3 bases, and 13 bases lay between the germline ends. The CDR3 DNA is TGCAGCGTTGTCGGGTGGGGAATCTACAATGAGCAGTTCTTC. This gives the protein CSVVGWGIYNEQFF.

This clone was found once. This sequence joins TRBV19 and TRBJ2-6; D call uncertain. Trimming removed 7 bases at V and 0 bases at J, with 13 bases between. CDR1 and CDR2 from the germline V gene are LNHDA and SQIVND (reference sequence). The CDR3 length is 16 residues. The CDR3 sequence: CASTRPSPSGANVLTF. The CDR3 DNA follows: TGTGCCAGTACCAGACCGTCGCCCTCTGGGGCCAACGTCCTGACTTTC.

This rearrangement joins TRBV6-8 to TRBJ2-3; D remains ambiguous. This CDR3 has 13 residues. The V gene's germline CDR1 is MNHGY and CDR2 SAAAGT. V dropped 6 bases and J dropped 4 bases, with 11 bases sitting between them. As DNA, the CDR3 is TGTGCCAGCAGGGTCTCCTCAGCAGATACGCAGTATTTT. It codes for CASRVSSADTQYF.

The rearrangement links TRBV11-3 to TRBJ1-1; the D gene is possibly TRBD1 (6 bases). V lost 7 bases and J lost 8, with 23 bases in between. Germline V gene sequence: CDR1 SGHNT, CDR2 YENEEA. This CDR3 region has 15 residues. CDR3 in DNA: TGTGCCAGCAAATACACGCTGGGACAAGGGGCCGAAGCTTTCTTT. As protein: CASKYTLGQGAEAFF.